The 4 T cell receptor beta chains reported below all come from one sample, sequenced in a study of beta chain features in type 1 diabetes. cDNA synthesis used the whole RNA isolate, giving expressed TCRB sequences. Profiled with immunoSEQ multiplex PCR; TCRdb holds only in-frame clones, not every one. This table has around 250,000 clones, 25% to 30% appearing once. Sequencing used central memory CD4+ T cells from blood. All receptors come from a man aged 25 to 45 in good health.

This clone was picked up a small number of times. V usage is TRBV30 and J usage is TRBJ2-3; either TRBD1 or TRBD2 may supply D (6 bases each). This CDR3 has 15 residues. V shed 7 bases and J shed 0 bases, with 17 bases lying between them. The V gene's germline CDR1 is GTSNPN and CDR2 SVGIG (reference sequence). In DNA form, the CDR3 reads TGTGCCTCTCACAAAGGGGGGACTAGCACAGATACGCAGTATTTT. Translation gives CASHKGGTSTDTQYF. Combining the CDR3 with reference TRBV30 and TRBJ2-3 gives the whole variable domain SQTIHQWPATLVQPVGSPLSLECTVEGTSNPNLYWYRQAAGRGLQLLFYSVGIGQISSEVPQNLSASRPQDRQFILSSKKLLLSDSGFYLCASHKGGTSTDTQYFGPGTRLTVL.

The chain uses TRBV10-1 and TRBJ2-7; D is perhaps TRBD2 (5 bases). Germline V CDR1 and CDR2: WNHNN, SYGVQD (reference sequence). V was cut by 3 bases and J by 4 bases, with 13 bases left in between. There are 14 residues in the CDR3. The CDR3 is CASSELGSMYEQYF. CDR3 coding DNA: TGCGCCAGCAGTGAATTAGGGAGTATGTACGAGCAGTACTTC.

The chain links TRBV18 to TRBJ1-1; the D gene is possibly TRBD1 (5 bases). Germline V CDR1 and CDR2: KGHSH, LQKENI. The CDR3 extends over 13 amino acids. The V end was cut by 6 bases, the J end by 1 base, with 9 bases between. CDR3 sequence reads: CASSTQGNTEAFF. In DNA, the CDR3 is TGTGCCAGCTCCACCCAGGGGAACACTGAAGCTTTCTTT.

This clone was seen only a few times. This rearrangement joins TRBV10-2 to TRBJ2-3; D tentatively reads TRBD1 or TRBD2 (5 bases each). Germline-derived CDR1 and CDR2 are WSHSY and SAAADI. V lost 6 bases to trimming and J lost 0 bases, with 13 bases between them. CDR3 size: 15 residues. The CDR3 nucleotides read TGCGCCAGCAGGGGGGTAGCAGGGAGCACAGATACGCAGTATTTT. Its protein product is CASRGVAGSTDTQYF.